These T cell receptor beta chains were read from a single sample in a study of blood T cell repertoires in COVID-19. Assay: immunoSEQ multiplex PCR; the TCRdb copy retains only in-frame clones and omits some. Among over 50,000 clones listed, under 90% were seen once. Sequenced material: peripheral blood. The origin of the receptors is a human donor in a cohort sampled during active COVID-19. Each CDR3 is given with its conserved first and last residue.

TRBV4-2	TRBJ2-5	CASSQDRGQGMETQYF
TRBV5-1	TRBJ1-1	CASSGGTVGTEAFF
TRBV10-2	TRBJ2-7	CASSTTSGSLYGQYF
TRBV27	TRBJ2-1	CASGPRAGGDDEQFF
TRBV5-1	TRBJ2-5	CASSASGGRHETQYF
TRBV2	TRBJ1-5	CASSPIGTGNQPQHF
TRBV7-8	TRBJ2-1	CASSLGLAGYNEQFF
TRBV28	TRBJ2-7	CASVTGSAYEQYF
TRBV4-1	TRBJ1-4	CASSQPLVPADEKLFF
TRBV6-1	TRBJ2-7	CASSEAGALSYEQYF
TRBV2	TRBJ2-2	CASTNQGARSTGELFF
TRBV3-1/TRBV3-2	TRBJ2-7	CASSQDVDRDLYF
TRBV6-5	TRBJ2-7	CASRSGTGRYEQYF
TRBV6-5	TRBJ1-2	CASSSPTGGYYGYTF
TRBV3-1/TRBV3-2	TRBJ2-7	CASSPQRGMAGAYEQYF
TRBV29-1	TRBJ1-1	CSVATGAVNTEAFF
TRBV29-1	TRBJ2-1	CSVNGGLAGPNEQFF
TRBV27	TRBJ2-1	CASRGGVNEQFF
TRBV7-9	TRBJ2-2	CASSSRGNLAGNTGELFF
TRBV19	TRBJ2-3	CASSIGGAGSDTQYF
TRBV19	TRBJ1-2	CASSIETGQGGRYGYTF
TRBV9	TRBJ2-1	CASGDRVFNEQFF
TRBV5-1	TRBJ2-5	CASSPPTGGQETQYF
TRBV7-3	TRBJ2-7	CASSQSGGDSYEQYF
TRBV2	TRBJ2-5	CARTGSVGQETQYF
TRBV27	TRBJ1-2	CASKSPGLRYGYTF
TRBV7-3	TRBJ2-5	CASSSGGGAQETQYF
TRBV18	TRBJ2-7	CASSSGDYEQYF
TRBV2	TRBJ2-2	CASSLGGVTGELFF
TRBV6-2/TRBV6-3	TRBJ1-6	CASSYRTGTNSPLHF
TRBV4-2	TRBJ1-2	CASSLGGQGNYGYTF
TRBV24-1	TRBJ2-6	CATHKTGDFYSGANVLTF
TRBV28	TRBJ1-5	CASSLLGGGNQPQHF